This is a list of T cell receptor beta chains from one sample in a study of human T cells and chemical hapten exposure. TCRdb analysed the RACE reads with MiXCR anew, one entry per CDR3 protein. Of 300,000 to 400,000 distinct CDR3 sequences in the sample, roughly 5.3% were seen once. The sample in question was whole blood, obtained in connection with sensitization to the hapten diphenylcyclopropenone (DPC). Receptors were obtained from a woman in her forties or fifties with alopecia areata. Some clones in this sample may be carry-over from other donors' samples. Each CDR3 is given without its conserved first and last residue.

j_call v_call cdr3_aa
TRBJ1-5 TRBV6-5 ASSYDRYSNQPQH
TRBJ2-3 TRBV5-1 ASSSYTILTDTQY
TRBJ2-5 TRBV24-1 ATSDAGGRYQETQY
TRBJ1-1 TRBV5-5 ASSSVTPGTEAF
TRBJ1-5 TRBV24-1 ATSDPRQVNQPQH
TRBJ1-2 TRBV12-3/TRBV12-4 ASSRGGQGGYGYT
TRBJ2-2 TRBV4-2 ASSQEAELTGELF
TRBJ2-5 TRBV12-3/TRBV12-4 ASSSSGGRGGTQY
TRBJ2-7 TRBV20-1 SARDTREGPKLYEQY
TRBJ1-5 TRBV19 ASSDLARQPQH
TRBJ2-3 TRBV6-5 ASSPGILADTQY
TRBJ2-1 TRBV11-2 ASSLPTSGSATEQF
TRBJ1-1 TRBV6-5 ASSSGFDTEAF
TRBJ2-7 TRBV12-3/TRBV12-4 ASSFLLAGEQY
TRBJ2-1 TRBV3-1 ASSAGTLYNEQF
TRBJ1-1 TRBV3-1 ASSQNIQGEAF
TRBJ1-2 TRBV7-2 ASSWDSYYGYT
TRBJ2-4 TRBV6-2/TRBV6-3 ASVFGGSAKNIQY
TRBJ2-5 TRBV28 ASSLRGIETQY
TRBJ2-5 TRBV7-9 ASSSGLAGEETQY
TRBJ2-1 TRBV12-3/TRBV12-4 ASSPWTSGRLVRNEQF
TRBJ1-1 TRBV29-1 SVAGGADEAF